The entry below describes one T cell receptor beta chain. The sample belongs to a study of blood T cell repertoires in COVID-19. Overall study context: Both acute and convalescent COVID-19 samples were obtained from the United States, Italy and Spain.

Germline assignment: CDR1 SGHTA and CDR2 FQGNSA. This CDR3 has 16 residues. With 2 bases clipped from V and 8 bases from J, the junction kept 6 bases outside the gene matches. Per the authors' pipeline: How many nucleated cells were present was estimated from reference gene primer amplification. Profiling relied on immunoSEQ multiplex PCR, and the TCRdb table lists in-frame clones only, not all of them. V and J calls and clone size come straight from that table; D and trimming were deduced from the DNA. The table has 25,000 to 35,000 clones, roughly 88% seen once. The sequence came from a human donor in a cohort sampled during active COVID-19. The chain has TRBV7-2 and TRBJ2-1; 13 nucleotides line up with TRBD2. Sample: peripheral blood. CDR3 DNA sequence: TGTGCCAGCAGCTTAAGACTAGCGGGGGGCGGGGATGAGCAGTTCTTC. Encoded protein: CASSLRLAGGGDEQFF.